This TCR beta chain appears in the sequencing data of a study of sequential checkpoint blockade in melanoma. Overall study: After both sequences, patients received maintenance nivolumab.

Treatment in this sample: randomized to nivolumab then ipilimumab (arm A) or the reverse (arm B). The ends lost 7 bases at V and 2 bases at J; junction bases unmatched: 2. The CDR3 loop spans 12 amino acids. Germline CDR1 reads SQVTM; CDR2 reads ANQGSEA. The table came from immunoSEQ multiplex PCR; TCRdb's copy has only in-frame clones and leaves some out. The repertoire holds about 28,000 clones, 83% seen once, with less than 20% in the top ten. The chain employs TRBV29-1 and TRBJ2-1; 7 bases are a match to TRBD1. This TCR was recovered from a human donor with melanoma. The sequencing used CD8+ T cells sorted from blood (inferred from file names), collected from a patient given nivolumab and ipilimumab in sequence. CDR3 protein: CSGGTAYNEQFF. In DNA form, the CDR3 reads TGCAGCGGGGGGACAGCCTACAATGAGCAGTTCTTC.